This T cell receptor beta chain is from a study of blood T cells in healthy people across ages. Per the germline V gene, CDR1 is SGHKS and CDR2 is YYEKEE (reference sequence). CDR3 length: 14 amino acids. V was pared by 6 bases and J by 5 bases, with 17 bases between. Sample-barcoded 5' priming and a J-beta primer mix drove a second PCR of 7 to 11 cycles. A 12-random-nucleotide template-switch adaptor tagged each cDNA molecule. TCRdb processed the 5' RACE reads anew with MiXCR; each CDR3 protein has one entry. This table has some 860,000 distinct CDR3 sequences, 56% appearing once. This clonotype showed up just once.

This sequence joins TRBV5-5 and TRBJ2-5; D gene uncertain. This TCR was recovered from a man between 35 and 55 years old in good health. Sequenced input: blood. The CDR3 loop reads CASIDTPGRETQYF. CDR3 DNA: TGTGCCAGCATTGACACCCCGGGTAGGGAGACCCAGTACTTC.